This T cell receptor beta chain was recovered during a study of early T cells in non-severe SARS-CoV-2 infection. Study details: The input, bulk RNA from unsorted whole blood, was sequenced, and chains were unpaired.

Molecules of cDNA were individually given unique molecular identifiers that were attached to them. TCRdb itself ran the 5' RACE reads through MiXCR, one entry per CDR3 protein. The repertoire holds fewer than 40,000 distinct CDR3 sequences, with over 4.5% as singletons. The V gene lost 11 bases and the J gene lost 5 bases, with 15 bases spanning the gap. Germline assignment: CDR1 SNHLY and CDR2 FYNNEI. This CDR3 contains 12 residues. This clonotype has at least ten counts. The chain employs TRBV2 and TRBJ2-5; D is possibly TRBD2 (6 bases). The sequence derives from an adult who was a healthcare worker with PCR-confirmed SARS-CoV-2 infection or an uninfected control (not recorded which). The material sequenced was whole blood. CDR3 loop: CAGAGLVETQYF. For the CDR3, the DNA is TGTGCCGGGGCGGGGCTAGTGGAGACCCAGTACTTC. The entire variable domain, with the rest obtained from reference TRBV2 and TRBJ2-5, is as follows: EPEVTQTPSHQVTQMGQEVILRCVPISNHLYFYWYRQILGQKVEFLVSFYNNEISEKSEIFDDQFSVERPDGSNFTLKIRSTKLEDSAMYFCAGAGLVETQYFGPGTRLLVL.